This record looks at one T cell receptor (beta chain) sequence and its context. This record comes from a study of preoperative IRX-2 immunotherapy in early breast cancer. The treatment here: preoperative locoregional IRX-2 cytokine immunotherapy. Patients received preoperative, locoregional IRX-2 cytokine immunotherapy in a phase Ib study. This CDR3 contains 13 residues. V lost 6 bases to trimming and J lost 2 bases, with 10 bases between them. Clones were read by immunoSEQ multiplex PCR, and TCRdb kept only the in-frame ones, dropping some. The sample includes about 98,000 clones, roughly 85% of them seen just once.

The J gene is TRBJ1-2, the V gene TRBV23-1; D gene uncertain. TRBV23-1 qualifies as an ORF whose function is uncertain. Sample: tumor tissue, taken after IRX-2 immunotherapy. The TCR comes from a human donor with breast cancer. The CDR3 loop reads CASRSDGNYGYTF. The CDR3 nucleotides are TGCGCCAGCAGATCCGACGGAAACTATGGCTACACCTTC.